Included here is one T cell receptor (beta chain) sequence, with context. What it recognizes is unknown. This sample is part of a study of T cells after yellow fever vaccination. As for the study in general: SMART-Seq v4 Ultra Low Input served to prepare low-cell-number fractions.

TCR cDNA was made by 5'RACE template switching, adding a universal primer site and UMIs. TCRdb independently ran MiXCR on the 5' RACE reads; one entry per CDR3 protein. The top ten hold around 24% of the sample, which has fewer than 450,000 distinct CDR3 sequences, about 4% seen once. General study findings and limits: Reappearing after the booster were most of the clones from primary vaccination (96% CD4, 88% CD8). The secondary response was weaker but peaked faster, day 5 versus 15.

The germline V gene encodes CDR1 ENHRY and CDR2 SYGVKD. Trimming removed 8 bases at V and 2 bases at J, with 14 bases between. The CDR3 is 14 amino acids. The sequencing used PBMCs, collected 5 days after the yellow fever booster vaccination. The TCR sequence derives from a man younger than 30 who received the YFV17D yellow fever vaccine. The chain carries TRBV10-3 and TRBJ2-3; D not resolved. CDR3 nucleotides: TGTGCCATCGGTCCTTTGGGGAACACAGATACGCAGTATTTT. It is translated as CAIGPLGNTDTQYF.